The 4 T cell receptor beta chains in this list originate from one sample, sequenced in a study of CD8+CD57+ T cells in acquired aplastic anemia. Researchers used genomic DNA as the template to profile TCR beta VDJ and CDR3. Each CDR3 protein is one row after TCRdb ran MiXCR on the reads. This table has about 210,000 distinct CDR3 sequences, 34% appearing once. Sample: sorted CD4+, CD8+, or CD8+CD57+ T cells (not recorded which) from PBMCs. Source of these receptors: a human donor in good health, serving as a control.

This clonotype was found a few times. The J gene is TRBJ1-1, the V gene TRBV2, with D possibly TRBD1 on 5 matching bases. CDR3 length: 15 amino acids. Germline CDR1 is SNHLY and CDR2 is FYNNEI. Trimming shortened V by 2 bases and J by 3 bases, and 13 bases separated the two germline ends. The DNA of the CDR3 is TGTGCCAGCAGTGAAACTCAGGGTTTGGACACTGAAGCTTTCTTT. Amino acids: CASSETQGLDTEAFF. Full variable domain (outside the CDR3, taken from reference TRBV2 and TRBJ1-1): EPEVTQTPSHQVTQMGQEVILRCVPISNHLYFYWYRQILGQKVEFLVSFYNNEISEKSEIFDDQFSVERPDGSNFTLKIRSTKLEDSAMYFCASSETQGLDTEAFFGQGTRLTVV.

This clonotype was seen at least ten times. The V and J genes are TRBV5-1 and TRBJ1-1; 8 bases agree with TRBD1. In germline, CDR1 is SGHRS, CDR2 YFSETQ. J was trimmed by 5 bases and V by 4 bases; bases with no gene match: 10. The CDR3 has 15 amino acids. The CDR3 DNA reads TGCGCCAGCAGCCCCACGGGACAGGTGGGAACTGAAGCTTTCTTT. Amino acids: CASSPTGQVGTEAFF.

In its sample, this clonotype was seen many times. V is TRBV2 and J is TRBJ1-2, with D possibly matching TRBD1 (6 bases). The CDR3 consists of 15 residues. V was cut by 2 bases and J by 4 bases, with 14 bases left in between. Germline V gene lookup returns CDR1 SNHLY and CDR2 FYNNEI. The CDR3 protein is CASSEIQGVVYGYTF. CDR3 nucleotide sequence: TGTGCCAGCAGTGAAATACAGGGAGTAGTCTATGGCTACACCTTC. Using reference TRBV2 and TRBJ1-2 for the parts outside the CDR3, the full variable domain is EPEVTQTPSHQVTQMGQEVILRCVPISNHLYFYWYRQILGQKVEFLVSFYNNEISEKSEIFDDQFSVERPDGSNFTLKIRSTKLEDSAMYFCASSEIQGVVYGYTFGSGTRLTVV.

V is TRBV19 and J is TRBJ1-2; 8 bases match TRBD1. The trim removed 10 bases at V and 3 bases at J, leaving 13 bases unmatched. Germline assignment: CDR1 LNHDA and CDR2 SQIVND (reference sequence). This CDR3 is 15 amino acids long. For the CDR3, the DNA is TGTGCCACCAGCGGACAGGGTTTTCTCTACTATGGCTACACCTTC. It specifies CATSGQGFLYYGYTF.